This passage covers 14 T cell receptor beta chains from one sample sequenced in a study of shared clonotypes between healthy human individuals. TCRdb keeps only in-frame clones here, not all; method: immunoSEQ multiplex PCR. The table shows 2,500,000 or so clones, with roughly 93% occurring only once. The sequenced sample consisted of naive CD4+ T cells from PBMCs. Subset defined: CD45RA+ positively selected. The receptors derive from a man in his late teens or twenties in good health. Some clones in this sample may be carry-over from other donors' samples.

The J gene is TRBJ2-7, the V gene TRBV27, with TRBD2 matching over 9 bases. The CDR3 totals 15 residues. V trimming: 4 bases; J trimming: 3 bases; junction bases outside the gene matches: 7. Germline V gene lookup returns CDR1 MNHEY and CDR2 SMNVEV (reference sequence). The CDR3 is CASSSSPSGNYEQYF. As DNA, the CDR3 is TGTGCCAGCAGTTCATCACCTAGCGGGAACTACGAGCAGTACTTC.

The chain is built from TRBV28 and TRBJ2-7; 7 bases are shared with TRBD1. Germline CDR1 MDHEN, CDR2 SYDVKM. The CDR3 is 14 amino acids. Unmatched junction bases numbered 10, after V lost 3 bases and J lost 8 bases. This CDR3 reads CASSLRTGLGQQYF. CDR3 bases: TGTGCCAGCAGTTTGCGGACAGGACTGGGCCAGCAGTACTTC.

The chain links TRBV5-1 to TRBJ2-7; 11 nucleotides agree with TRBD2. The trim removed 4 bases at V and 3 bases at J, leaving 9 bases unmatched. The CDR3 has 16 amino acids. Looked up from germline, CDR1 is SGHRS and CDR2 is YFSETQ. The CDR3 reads CASSPGTSGLHYEQYF. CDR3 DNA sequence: TGCGCCAGCAGCCCCGGGACTAGCGGACTCCACTACGAGCAGTACTTC.

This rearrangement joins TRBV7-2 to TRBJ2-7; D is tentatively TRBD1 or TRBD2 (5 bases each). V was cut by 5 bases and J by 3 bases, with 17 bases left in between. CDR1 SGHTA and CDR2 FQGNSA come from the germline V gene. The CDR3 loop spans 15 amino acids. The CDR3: CASSTGDLRLYEQYF. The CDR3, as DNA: TGTGCCAGCAGCACCGGGGACCTCCGCCTCTACGAGCAGTACTTC.

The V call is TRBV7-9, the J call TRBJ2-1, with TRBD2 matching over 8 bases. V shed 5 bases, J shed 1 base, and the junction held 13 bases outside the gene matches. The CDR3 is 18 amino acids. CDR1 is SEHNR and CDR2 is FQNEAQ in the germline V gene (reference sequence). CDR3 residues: CASSPRFFSGKSYNEQFF. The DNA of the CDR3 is TGTGCCAGCAGCCCTAGATTCTTTAGCGGGAAGTCCTACAATGAGCAGTTCTTC.

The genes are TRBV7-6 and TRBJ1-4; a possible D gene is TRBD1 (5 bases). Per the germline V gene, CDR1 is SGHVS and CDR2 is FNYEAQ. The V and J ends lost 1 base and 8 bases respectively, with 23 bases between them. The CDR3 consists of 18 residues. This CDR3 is CASSLESPLGARYEKLFF. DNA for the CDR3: TGTGCCAGCAGCTTAGAATCCCCCTTAGGGGCCCGGTACGAAAAACTGTTTTTT. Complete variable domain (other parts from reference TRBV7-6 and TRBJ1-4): GAGVSQSPRYKVTKRGQDVALRCDPISGHVSLYWYRQALGQGPEFLTYFNYEAQQDKSGLPNDRFSAERPEGSISTLTIQRTEQRDSAMYRCASSLESPLGARYEKLFFGSGTQLSVL.

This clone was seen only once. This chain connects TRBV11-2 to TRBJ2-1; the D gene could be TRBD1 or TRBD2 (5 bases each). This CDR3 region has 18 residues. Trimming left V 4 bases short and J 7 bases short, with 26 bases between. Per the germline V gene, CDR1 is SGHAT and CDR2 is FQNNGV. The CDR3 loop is CASSSFGRKGAGRNEQFF. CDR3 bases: TGTGCCAGCAGCTCATTTGGGCGTAAAGGGGCGGGTCGGAATGAGCAGTTCTTC.

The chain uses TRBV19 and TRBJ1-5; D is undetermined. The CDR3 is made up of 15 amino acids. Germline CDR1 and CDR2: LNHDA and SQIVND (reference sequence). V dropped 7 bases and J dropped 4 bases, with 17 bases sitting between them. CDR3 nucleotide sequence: TGTGCCAGTACGGTTGGGCTGAGAGGGAATCAGCCCCAGCATTTT. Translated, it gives CASTVGLRGNQPQHF.

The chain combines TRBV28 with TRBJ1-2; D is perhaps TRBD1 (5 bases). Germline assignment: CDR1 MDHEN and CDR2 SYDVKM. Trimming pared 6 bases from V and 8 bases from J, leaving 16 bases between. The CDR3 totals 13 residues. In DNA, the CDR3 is TGTGCCAGCAGCTCCGTAACTAGGGGCGGCTACACCTTC. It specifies CASSSVTRGGYTF.

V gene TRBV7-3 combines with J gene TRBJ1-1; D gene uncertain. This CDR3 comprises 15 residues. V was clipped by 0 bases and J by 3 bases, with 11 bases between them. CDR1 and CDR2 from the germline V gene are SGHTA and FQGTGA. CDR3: CASSLTNSGDTEAFF. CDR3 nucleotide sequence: TGTGCCAGCAGCTTAACCAATTCAGGAGACACTGAAGCTTTCTTT.

In DNA form, the CDR3 reads TGCGCCAGCAGGAGGGACGCCGGGTTGGGAGAGACCCAGTACTTC. This encodes CASRRDAGLGETQYF. The genes are TRBV5-1 and TRBJ2-5; D tentatively fits TRBD1 or TRBD2 (5 bases each). Germline V gene lookup returns CDR1 SGHRS and CDR2 YFSETQ. This CDR3 region has 15 residues. With 5 bases removed from V and 4 bases from J, the gap between germline ends came to 18 bases.

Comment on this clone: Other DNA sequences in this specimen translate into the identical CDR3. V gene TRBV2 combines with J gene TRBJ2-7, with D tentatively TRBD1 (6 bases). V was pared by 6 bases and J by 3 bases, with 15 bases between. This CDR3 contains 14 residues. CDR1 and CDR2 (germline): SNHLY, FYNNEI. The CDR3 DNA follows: TGTGCCAGCAGCCAAACAGGGATCGGCTACGAGCAGTACTTC. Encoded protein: CASSQTGIGYEQYF.

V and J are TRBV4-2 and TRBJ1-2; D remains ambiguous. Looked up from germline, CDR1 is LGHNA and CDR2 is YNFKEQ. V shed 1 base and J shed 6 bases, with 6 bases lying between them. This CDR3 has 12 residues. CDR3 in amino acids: CASSQGTDGYTF. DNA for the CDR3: TGTGCCAGCAGCCAAGGAACCGATGGCTACACCTTC.

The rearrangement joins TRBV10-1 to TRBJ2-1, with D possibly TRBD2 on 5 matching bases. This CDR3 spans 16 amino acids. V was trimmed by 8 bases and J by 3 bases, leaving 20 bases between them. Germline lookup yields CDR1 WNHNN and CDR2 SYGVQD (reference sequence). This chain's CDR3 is CASRRANRADYNEQFF. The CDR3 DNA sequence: TGCGCCAGCCGGCGGGCAAATAGAGCGGACTACAATGAGCAGTTCTTC.